The following is a T cell receptor beta chain sequence with its context. V lost 6 bases and J lost 1, with 13 bases in between. In germline, CDR1 is MNHNY, CDR2 SVGAGI (reference sequence). This CDR3 has 15 residues. The data originate from a study of blood T cell repertoires in COVID-19. Original analysis: By means of reference gene primer amplification, nucleated cell counts were estimated. TCRdb keeps only in-frame clones here, not all; method: immunoSEQ multiplex PCR. Clone size and V and J calls were adopted from that table, with D and trimming inferred from the DNA. The table lists some 100,000 clones, approximately 75% of them singletons, with more than 10% in the top ten.

This TCR derives from a human donor in a cohort sampled during active COVID-19. V and J are TRBV6-6 and TRBJ1-5, with D tentatively TRBD1 (6 bases). Sequencing was performed on peripheral blood. The CDR3 region has the DNA TGTGCCAGCAGACAACAGGGTAACAGCAATCAGCCCCAGCATTTT. Translation gives CASRQQGNSNQPQHF.